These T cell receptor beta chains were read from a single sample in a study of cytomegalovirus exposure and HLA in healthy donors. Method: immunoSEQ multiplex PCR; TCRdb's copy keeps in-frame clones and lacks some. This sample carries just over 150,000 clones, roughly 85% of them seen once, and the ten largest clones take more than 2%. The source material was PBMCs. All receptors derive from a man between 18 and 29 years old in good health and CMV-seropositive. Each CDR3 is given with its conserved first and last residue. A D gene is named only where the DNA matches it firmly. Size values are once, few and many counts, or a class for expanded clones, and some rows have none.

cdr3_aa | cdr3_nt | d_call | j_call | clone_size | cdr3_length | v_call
CASSVAPGYSYEQYF | TGTGCCAGCAGCGTGGCCCCCGGGTATTCCTACGAGCAGTACTTC | - | TRBJ2-7 | - | 15 | TRBV5-4
CASTAGETQYF | TGTGCCAGCACGGCCGGGGAGACCCAGTACTTC | - | TRBJ2-5 | - | 11 | TRBV7-2
CASSSFTSGGHNEQFF | TGTGCCAGCAGCTCCTTCACTAGCGGGGGCCACAATGAGCAGTTCTTC | TRBD2 | TRBJ2-1 | - | 16 | TRBV9
CASSLAGGSGANVLTF | TGTGCCAGCAGCCTAGCGGGGGGGTCTGGGGCCAACGTCCTGACTTTC | TRBD2 | TRBJ2-6 | - | 16 | TRBV7-2
CASSLTSLGLAFF | TGTGCCAGCAGCCTCACTAGCTTAGGACTCGCTTTCTTT | - | TRBJ1-1 | - | 13 | TRBV11-2
CASSSSRMTVQDGYTF | TGTGCCAGCAGCTCGTCCCGGATGACAGTCCAGGATGGCTACACCTTC | - | TRBJ1-2 | - | 16 | TRBV7-9
CASSYGRVDYEQYF | TGTGCCAGCAGTTACGGGAGGGTCGACTACGAGCAGTACTTC | TRBD2 | TRBJ2-7 | few | 14 | TRBV6-5
CASSLGGSHYGYTF | TGTGCCAGCAGCTTAGGGGGCAGTCACTATGGCTACACCTTC | TRBD1 | TRBJ1-2 | - | 14 | TRBV9
CAISEGTGGGEKLFF | TGTGCCATCAGTGAGGGGACAGGGGGAGGCGAAAAACTGTTTTTT | TRBD1 | TRBJ1-4 | few | 15 | TRBV10-3
CASSFGDSRYEQYF | TGCGCCAGCAGCTTTGGGGACTCGAGGTACGAGCAGTACTTC | - | TRBJ2-7 | - | 14 | TRBV5-1
CASSLRGTGDGYTF | TGTGCCAGCAGCTTGAGGGGGACAGGGGATGGCTACACCTTC | TRBD1 | TRBJ1-2 | - | 14 | TRBV7-6
CAISELREGPLYGYTF | TGTGCCATCAGTGAATTAAGGGAGGGGCCTTTGTATGGCTACACCTTC | - | TRBJ1-2 | - | 16 | TRBV10-3
CSPADRVAFF | TGCAGTCCGGCCGACAGGGTAGCTTTCTTT | TRBD1 | TRBJ1-1 | - | 10 | TRBV20-1
CASSSRTGFHEQYF | TGTGCCAGCAGCTCCCGGACAGGGTTTCACGAGCAGTACTTC | TRBD1 | TRBJ2-7 | once | 14 | TRBV5-4
CASSEYNRGGLEQYF | TGTGCCAGCAGTGAATATAACAGGGGGGGACTCGAGCAGTACTTC | - | TRBJ2-7 | - | 15 | TRBV25-1
CASGTGNTEAFF | TGTGCCAGCGGAACGGGGAACACTGAAGCTTTCTTT | - | TRBJ1-1 | - | 12 | TRBV9
CSSSNSRGGNTEAFF | TGTTCCAGCAGCAATTCCAGGGGCGGGAACACTGAAGCTTTCTTT | - | TRBJ1-1 | - | 15 | TRBV7-9
CASSLGQDYEQYF | TGTGCCAGCAGCTTGGGACAAGACTACGAGCAGTACTTC | - | TRBJ2-7 | - | 13 | TRBV5-4
CASSQERYNEKLFF | TGCGCCAGCAGCCAAGAACGGTACAATGAAAAACTGTTTTTT | - | TRBJ1-4 | - | 14 | TRBV4-3
CASSQGSGTNEQFF | TGCGCCAGCAGCCAAGGTAGCGGAACCAATGAGCAGTTCTTC | - | TRBJ2-1 | - | 14 | TRBV4-3
CASSFGQSYGYTF | TGTGCCAGCAGTTTTGGGCAGAGCTATGGCTACACCTTC | - | TRBJ1-2 | - | 13 | TRBV27
CASSLSAPRGYHGYTF | TGTGCCAGCAGTTTATCGGCTCCTAGGGGGTACCATGGCTACACCTTC | - | TRBJ1-2 | - | 16 | TRBV27
CASSPGASGQGSAGELFF | TGCGCCAGCAGCCCGGGGGCATCGGGACAGGGGAGCGCCGGGGAGCTGTTTTTT | TRBD1 | TRBJ2-2 | - | 18 | TRBV4-3
CASATGPSYNEQFF | TGTGCCAGCGCTACAGGGCCCTCATACAATGAGCAGTTCTTC | - | TRBJ2-1 | few | 14 | TRBV19
CASSPYRGLDTEAFF | TGTGCCAGCTCACCGTACAGGGGGCTTGACACTGAAGCTTTCTTT | TRBD1 | TRBJ1-1 | - | 15 | TRBV18
CAISPGLGQGEIGYTF | TGTGCCATCAGTCCCGGCCTTGGACAGGGAGAAATCGGCTACACCTTC | TRBD1 | TRBJ1-2 | - | 16 | TRBV10-3
CASSWGTGQGIHEQYF | TGTGCCAGCAGTTGGGGAACGGGACAGGGGATCCACGAGCAGTACTTC | TRBD1 | TRBJ2-7 | - | 16 | TRBV27
CASKGTPNTEAFF | TGTGCCAGCAAGGGGACACCGAACACTGAAGCTTTCTTT | - | TRBJ1-1 | - | 13 | TRBV6-5
CASSIDSGGATDTQYF | TGTGCCAGTAGTATAGATAGCGGGGGGGCAACAGATACGCAGTATTTT | TRBD2 | TRBJ2-3 | - | 16 | TRBV19
CASSSPGTGGAGGYTF | TGTGCCAGCAGTTCCCCCGGGACAGGGGGCGCGGGTGGCTACACCTTC | TRBD1 | TRBJ1-2 | - | 16 | TRBV6-5
CASRRQGDQPQHF | TGTGCCAGCAGACGACAGGGTGACCAGCCCCAGCATTTT | TRBD1 | TRBJ1-5 | - | 13 | TRBV6-5
CASSYSRQAYEQYF | TGTGCCAGCAGTTACTCGCGACAAGCCTACGAGCAGTACTTC | - | TRBJ2-7 | - | 14 | TRBV6-5
CSVRSGQAYGYTF | TGCAGCGTTAGAAGTGGACAGGCCTATGGCTACACCTTC | TRBD1 | TRBJ1-2 | - | 13 | TRBV29-1
CASSLLGLGADTQYF | TGTGCCAGCAGCTTACTAGGACTAGGCGCAGATACGCAGTATTTT | TRBD2 | TRBJ2-3 | once | 15 | TRBV7-8
CASSEIYTQYF | TGTGCCAGCAGTGAAATATATACGCAGTATTTT | - | TRBJ2-3 | few | 11 | TRBV6-1
CASSLAAGNTEAFF | TGCGCCAGCAGCTTGGCGGCGGGGAACACTGAAGCTTTCTTT | - | TRBJ1-1 | few | 14 | TRBV5-1
CASIPGTSGFWGDTQYF | TGTGCCAGCATCCCCGGGACTAGCGGGTTTTGGGGAGATACGCAGTATTTT | TRBD2 | TRBJ2-3 | - | 17 | TRBV5-6
CAWSVQTANQPQHF | TGTGCCTGGAGTGTACAGACAGCCAATCAGCCCCAGCATTTT | - | TRBJ1-5 | - | 14 | TRBV30
CASSYRGTGPFF | TGTGCCAGCAGTTACCGGGGGACAGGGCCTTTCTTT | TRBD1 | TRBJ1-1 | - | 12 | TRBV6-5
CASSIEGQGAYEQYF | TGTGCCAGCAGCATAGAGGGACAGGGGGCCTACGAGCAGTACTTC | TRBD1 | TRBJ2-7 | - | 15 | TRBV9
CASSLWVVERGGSTQYF | TGTGCCAGCAGCTTGTGGGTGGTTGAGCGGGGGGGATCTACGCAGTATTTT | TRBD2 | TRBJ2-3 | - | 17 | TRBV7-2
CASSPHGGASSYNEQFF | TGTGCCAGCAGCCCTCATGGGGGCGCTAGCTCCTACAATGAGCAGTTCTTC | - | TRBJ2-1 | - | 17 | TRBV13
CASSFGGHSPLHF | TGTGCCAGCAGCTTTGGAGGGCATTCACCCCTCCACTTT | - | TRBJ1-6 | once | 13 | TRBV5-4
CASSLSLHSNEQFF | TGTGCCAGCAGTCTTAGCCTACATTCCAATGAGCAGTTCTTC | - | TRBJ2-1 | - | 14 | TRBV11-3
CASNGGQGDSEQYF | TGTGCCAGCAATGGGGGACAGGGGGACTCCGAGCAGTACTTC | TRBD1 | TRBJ2-7 | - | 14 | TRBV9